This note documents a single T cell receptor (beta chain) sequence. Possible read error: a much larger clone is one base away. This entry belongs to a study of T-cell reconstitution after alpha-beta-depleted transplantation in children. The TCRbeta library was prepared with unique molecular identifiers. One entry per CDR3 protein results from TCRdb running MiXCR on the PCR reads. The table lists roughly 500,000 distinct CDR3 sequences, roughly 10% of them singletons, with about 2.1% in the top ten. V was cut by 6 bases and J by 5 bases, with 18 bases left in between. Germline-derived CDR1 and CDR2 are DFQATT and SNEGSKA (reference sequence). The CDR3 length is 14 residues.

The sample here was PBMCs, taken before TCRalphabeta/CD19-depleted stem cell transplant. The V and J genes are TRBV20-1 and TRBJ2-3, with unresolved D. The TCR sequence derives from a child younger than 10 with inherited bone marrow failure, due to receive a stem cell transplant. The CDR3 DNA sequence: TGCAGTGCGAAGGATCCGGGCCGCGTAGATACGCAGTATTTT. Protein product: CSAKDPGRVDTQYF.